The 6 T cell receptor beta chains below come from one sample, sequenced in a study of Ad26.COV2.S vaccination and SARS-CoV-2 variants. The treatment denotes: 15 to 20 received Ad26.COV2.S at low or high dose, single or two shots; about 5 received placebo; per-sample allocation not given. Following the first vaccine or placebo injection, samples were taken on day 63. The assay was immunoSEQ multiplex PCR, and TCRdb's table has in-frame clones only and misses some. The profile shows 350,000 to 600,000 clones, about 89% of them singletons. This material consisted of peripheral blood, taken in a trial of Ad26.COV2.S vaccine versus placebo. The receptor set was obtained from a person aged 18-65 years who received the Ad26.COV2.S COVID-19 vaccine or a placebo.

CDR3 DNA: TGTGCCAGTGGCGTAGGCTACACCTTC. Its protein product is CASGVGYTF. The chain carries TRBV6-5 and TRBJ1-2; D unclear. There are 9 residues in the CDR3. Germline V gene sequence: CDR1 MNHEY, CDR2 SVGAGI. Trimming removed 9 bases from V and 8 bases from J, with 7 bases in between.

The gene calls are TRBV7-2 and TRBJ1-6, with 8 bases identical to TRBD1. The germline V gene has CDR1 SGHTA and CDR2 FQGNSA. The CDR3 extends over 14 amino acids. Trimming removed 5 bases from V and 9 bases from J; junction bases left unmatched: 6. This CDR3 is CASSRGTGPSPLHF. For the CDR3, the DNA is TGTGCCAGCAGCAGAGGGACAGGCCCTTCACCCCTCCACTTT.

This chain connects TRBV10-3 to TRBJ1-1; TRBD1 might be the D (6 bases). Germline V lookup: CDR1 ENHRY, CDR2 SYGVKD. The V end lost 10 bases, the J end lost 1 base, and 13 bases lay between the germline ends. The CDR3 is made up of 13 amino acids. The CDR3 DNA reads TGTGCCACCAGGGGCGGGCAGAACACTGAAGCTTTCTTT. This codes for CATRGGQNTEAFF.

The chain recombines TRBV7-2 with TRBJ2-1, with D possibly called TRBD1 or TRBD2 (5 bases each). V gave up 1 base and J gave up 0 bases, with 13 bases separating them. The CDR3 sequence is 17 residues long. Germline CDR1 is SGHTA and CDR2 is FQGNSA. The CDR3 DNA is TGTGCCAGCAGCTTAGGGGGGTTGGTAAGCTCCTACAATGAGCAGTTCTTC. Translated, it gives CASSLGGLVSSYNEQFF.

The gene calls are TRBV6-2 or TRBV6-3 and TRBJ1-1; D remains unclear. Germline V gives CDR1 MNHEY, CDR2 SVGEGT. Trimming cost V 0 bases and J 11 bases, with 22 bases left between them. This CDR3 has 16 residues. The CDR3 sequence is CASSYSRLPHTEGAFF. In nucleotides, the CDR3 is TGTGCCAGCAGTTACTCGAGACTACCCCATACAGAGGGTGCTTTCTTT.

The rearrangement joins TRBV20-1 to TRBJ2-1, with no clear D. The CDR3 length is 18 residues. Between the trimmed V and J ends, which lost 3 bases and 2 bases, there was a span of 23 bases. Germline V gene lookup returns CDR1 DFQATT and CDR2 SNEGSKA (reference sequence). The CDR3: CSASLAGRRLSPYNEQFF. The CDR3 DNA sequence: TGCAGTGCTAGTTTAGCCGGACGGAGATTAAGCCCCTACAATGAGCAGTTCTTC.